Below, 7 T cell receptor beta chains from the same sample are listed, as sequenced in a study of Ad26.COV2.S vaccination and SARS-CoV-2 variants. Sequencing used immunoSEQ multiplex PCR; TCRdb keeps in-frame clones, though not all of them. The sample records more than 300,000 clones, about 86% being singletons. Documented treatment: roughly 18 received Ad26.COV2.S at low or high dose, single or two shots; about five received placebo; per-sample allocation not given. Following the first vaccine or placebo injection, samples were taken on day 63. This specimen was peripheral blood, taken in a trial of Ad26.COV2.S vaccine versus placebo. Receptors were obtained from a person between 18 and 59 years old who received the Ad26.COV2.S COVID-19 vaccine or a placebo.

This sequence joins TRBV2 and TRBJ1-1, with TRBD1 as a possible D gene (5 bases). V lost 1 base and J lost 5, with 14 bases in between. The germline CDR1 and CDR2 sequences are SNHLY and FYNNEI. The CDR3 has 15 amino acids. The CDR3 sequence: CASSEVEEGRTEAFF. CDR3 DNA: TGTGCCAGCAGTGAAGTGGAAGAGGGGCGAACTGAAGCTTTCTTT.

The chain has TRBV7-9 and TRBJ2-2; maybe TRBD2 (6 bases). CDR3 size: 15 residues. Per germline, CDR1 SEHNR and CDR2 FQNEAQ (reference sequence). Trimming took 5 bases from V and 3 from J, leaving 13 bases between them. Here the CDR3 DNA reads TGTGCCAGCAGCCCGGGACTTCCCTACACCGGGGAGCTGTTTTTT. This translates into CASSPGLPYTGELFF.

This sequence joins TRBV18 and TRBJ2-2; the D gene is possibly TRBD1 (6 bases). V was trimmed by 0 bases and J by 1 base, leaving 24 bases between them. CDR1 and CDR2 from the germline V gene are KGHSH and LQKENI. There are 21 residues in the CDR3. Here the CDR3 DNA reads TGTGCCAGCTCACCACCTTACGGGACATTGGTGTTGGGGTTGAACACCGGGGAGCTGTTTTTT. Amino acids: CASSPPYGTLVLGLNTGELFF.

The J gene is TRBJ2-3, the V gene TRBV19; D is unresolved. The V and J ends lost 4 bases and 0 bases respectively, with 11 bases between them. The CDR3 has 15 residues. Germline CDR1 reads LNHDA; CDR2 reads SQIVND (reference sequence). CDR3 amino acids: CASSSLTSSTDTQYF. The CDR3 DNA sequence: TGTGCCAGTAGTAGTCTCACCTCTAGCACAGATACGCAGTATTTT.

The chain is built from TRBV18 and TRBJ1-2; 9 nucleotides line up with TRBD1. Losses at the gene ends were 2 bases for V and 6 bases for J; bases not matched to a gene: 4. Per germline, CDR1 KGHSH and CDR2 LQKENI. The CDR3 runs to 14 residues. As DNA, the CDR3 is TGTGCCAGCTCACCAGGGACAGGGAGCGATGGCTACACCTTC. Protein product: CASSPGTGSDGYTF.

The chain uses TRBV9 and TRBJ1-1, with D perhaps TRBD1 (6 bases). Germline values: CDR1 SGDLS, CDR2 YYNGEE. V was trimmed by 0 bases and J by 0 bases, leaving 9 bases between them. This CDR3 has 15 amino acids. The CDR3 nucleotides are TGTGCCAGCAGCGTAGAGGGACACATGAACACTGAAGCTTTCTTT. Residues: CASSVEGHMNTEAFF.

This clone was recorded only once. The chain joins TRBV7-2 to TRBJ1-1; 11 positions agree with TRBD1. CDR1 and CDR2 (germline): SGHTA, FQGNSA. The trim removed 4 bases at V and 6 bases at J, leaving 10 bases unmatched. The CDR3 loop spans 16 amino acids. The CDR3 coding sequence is TGTGCCAGCAGCTCACAAAGGGACAGGGGGACCGCTGAAGCTTTCTTT. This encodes CASSSQRDRGTAEAFF.